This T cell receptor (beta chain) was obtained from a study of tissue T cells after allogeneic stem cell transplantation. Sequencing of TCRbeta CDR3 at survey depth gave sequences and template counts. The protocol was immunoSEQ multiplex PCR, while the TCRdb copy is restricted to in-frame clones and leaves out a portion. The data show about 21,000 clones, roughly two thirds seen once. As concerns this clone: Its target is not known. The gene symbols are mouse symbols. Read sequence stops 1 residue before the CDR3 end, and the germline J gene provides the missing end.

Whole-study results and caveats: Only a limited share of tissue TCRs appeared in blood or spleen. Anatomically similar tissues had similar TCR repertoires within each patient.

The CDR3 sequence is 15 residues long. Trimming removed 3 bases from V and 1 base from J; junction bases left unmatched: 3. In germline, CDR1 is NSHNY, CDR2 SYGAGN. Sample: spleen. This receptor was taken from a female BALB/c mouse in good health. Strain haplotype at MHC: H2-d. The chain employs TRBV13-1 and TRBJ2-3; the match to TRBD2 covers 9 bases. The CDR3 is CASSGWGGGAETLYF. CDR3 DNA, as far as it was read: TGTGCCAGCAGTGGGTGGGGGGGCGGTGCAGAAACGCTGTAT.